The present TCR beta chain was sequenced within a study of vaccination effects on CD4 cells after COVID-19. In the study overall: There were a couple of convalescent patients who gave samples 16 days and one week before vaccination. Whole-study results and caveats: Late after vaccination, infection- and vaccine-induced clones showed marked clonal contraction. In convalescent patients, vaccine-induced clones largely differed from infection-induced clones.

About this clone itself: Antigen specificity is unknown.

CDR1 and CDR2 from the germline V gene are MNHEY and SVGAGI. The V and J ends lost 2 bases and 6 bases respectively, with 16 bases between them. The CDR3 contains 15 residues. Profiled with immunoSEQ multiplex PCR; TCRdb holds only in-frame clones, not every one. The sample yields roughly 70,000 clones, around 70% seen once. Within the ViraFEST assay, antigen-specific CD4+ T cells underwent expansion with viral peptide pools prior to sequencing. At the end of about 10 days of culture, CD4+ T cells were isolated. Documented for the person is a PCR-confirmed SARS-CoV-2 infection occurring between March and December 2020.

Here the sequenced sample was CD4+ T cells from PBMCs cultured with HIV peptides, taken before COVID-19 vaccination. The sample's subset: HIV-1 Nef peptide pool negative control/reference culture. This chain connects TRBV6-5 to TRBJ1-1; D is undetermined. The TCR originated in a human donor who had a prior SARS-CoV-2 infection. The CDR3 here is CASSYGFGGSSEAFF. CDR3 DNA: TGTGCCAGCAGTTACGGTTTCGGAGGATCCTCTGAAGCTTTCTTT.